This T cell receptor (beta chain) appears in the sequencing data of a study of blood T cell repertoires in COVID-19. For the study at large: PBMCs, B-cell-depleted T cells, or T cells provided the cDNA or gDNA that made up the material.

In the study's own analysis: For nucleated cells, counts were estimated from reference gene primer amplification. TCRdb's copy holds only in-frame clones and misses some; the assay was immunoSEQ multiplex PCR. V and J calls and clone size are as listed in that table; D and trimming were resolved from the DNA. The sample includes about 140,000 clones, 80% to 85% seen only once; the top ten take 5% to 7%. Germline CDR1 reads MDHEN; CDR2 reads SYDVKM. V was clipped by 6 bases and J by 0 bases; unmatched bases: 4. This CDR3 has 15 amino acids. The TCR sequence derives from a man aged 35 to 55 with acute COVID-19. Sequenced material: PBMCs or T cells enriched from blood (not recorded which). V gene TRBV28 combines with J gene TRBJ2-5, with 10 bases lining up with TRBD1. CDR3 region: CASRGGTGDQETQYF. In DNA, the CDR3 is TGTGCCAGCAGGGGCGGGACAGGGGACCAAGAGACCCAGTACTTC.